This is a list of T cell receptor beta chains from one sample in a study of OX40 agonist ivuxolimab in advanced cancers. Measured with immunoSEQ multiplex PCR; TCRdb has only the in-frame clones, and not every one. Of under 70,000 clones detected, 92% appear once; the ten largest clones hold 7.6%. Source: CD4+ or CD8+ T cells sorted from blood, taken in a trial of the OX40 agonist ivuxolimab. All receptors derive from an adult with an advanced solid tumor such as melanoma, head and neck, liver or kidney cancer. The CDR3 runs from the conserved cysteine through the conserved F or W. D genes are given only for firm matches. Some rows mark clone size as missing; the rest say once, few, many or name a class of expanded clone.

CDR3: CASSYSRDSGNTIYF
DNA: TGTGCCAGCAGTTACTCCAGGGACTCCGGAAACACCATATATTTT
D: -
J: TRBJ1-3
V: TRBV6-5
size: once
length: 15

CDR3: CASSPGRGGHNEQFF
DNA: TGTGCCAGCTCACCGGGGCGGGGGGGCCACAATGAGCAGTTCTTC
D: TRBD2
J: TRBJ2-1
V: TRBV18
size: -
length: 15

CDR3: CASSAPGELVDEQFF
DNA: TGTGCCAGCAGCGCCCCGGGAGAATTAGTGGATGAGCAGTTCTTC
D: -
J: TRBJ2-1
V: TRBV9
size: once
length: 15

CDR3: CASSLGMTGNYGYTF
DNA: TGTGCCAGCAGCTTGGGAATGACAGGGAACTATGGCTACACCTTC
D: TRBD1
J: TRBJ1-2
V: TRBV11-2
size: -
length: 15

CDR3: CASSEVQGPNYGYTF
DNA: TGTGCCAGCAGTGAAGTCCAGGGGCCTAACTATGGCTACACCTTC
D: -
J: TRBJ1-2
V: TRBV2
size: -
length: 15

CDR3: CASGLGTVSASTDTQYF
DNA: TGTGCTAGTGGTTTGGGAACAGTGTCCGCTAGCACAGATACGCAGTATTTT
D: -
J: TRBJ2-3
V: TRBV12-5
size: -
length: 17

CDR3: CASSVGNQPQHF
DNA: TGTGCCAGCAGCGTGGGGAATCAGCCCCAGCATTTT
D: -
J: TRBJ1-5
V: TRBV13
size: once
length: 12

CDR3: CASSRSRGVYEQYF
DNA: TGCGCCAGCAGCCGGTCCAGGGGAGTCTACGAGCAGTACTTC
D: -
J: TRBJ2-7
V: TRBV5-1
size: -
length: 14

CDR3: CASSESTSGATDTQYF
DNA: TGTGCCAGCAGTGAGTCTACTAGCGGGGCCACAGATACGCAGTATTTT
D: TRBD2
J: TRBJ2-3
V: TRBV6-4
size: -
length: 16

CDR3: CASRTGTTTGELFF
DNA: TGTGCCAGCAGAACCGGGACTACGACCGGGGAGCTGTTTTTT
D: TRBD2
J: TRBJ2-2
V: TRBV7-9
size: -
length: 14

CDR3: CASSLAGDDIQYF
DNA: TGTGCCAGCAGCTTAGCCGGGGATGACATTCAGTACTTC
D: -
J: TRBJ2-4
V: TRBV7-2
size: -
length: 13

CDR3: CASVPLAALGNEQFF
DNA: TGTGCCAGCGTCCCCCTAGCTGCCTTAGGGAATGAGCAGTTCTTC
D: -
J: TRBJ2-1
V: TRBV5-6
size: -
length: 15

CDR3: CARSLAWQQGQFF
DNA: TGTGCCAGAAGCTTGGCCTGGCAGCAGGGGCAGTTCTTC
D: -
J: TRBJ2-1
V: TRBV5-3
size: -
length: 13

CDR3: CASSSDRVGEQFF
DNA: TGCGCCAGCAGCTCAGACAGGGTTGGTGAGCAGTTCTTC
D: TRBD1
J: TRBJ2-1
V: TRBV5-1
size: -
length: 13

CDR3: CASSPRGMAEAFF
DNA: TGCGCCAGCAGCCCCAGGGGAATGGCTGAAGCTTTCTTT
D: -
J: TRBJ1-1
V: TRBV4-1
size: -
length: 13

CDR3: CASSSLQVSYEQYF
DNA: TGTGCCAGCAGTTCGTTACAGGTCTCCTACGAGCAGTACTTC
D: -
J: TRBJ2-7
V: TRBV28
size: -
length: 14

CDR3: CASSSPGGNGYTF
DNA: TGTGCCAGCAGCTCCCCCGGGGGGAACGGCTACACCTTC
D: -
J: TRBJ1-2
V: TRBV7-9
size: -
length: 13

CDR3: CASSSTGIEAQHF
DNA: TGTGCCAGCAGCTCTACAGGGATAGAGGCCCAGCATTTT
D: -
J: TRBJ1-5
V: TRBV7-8
size: -
length: 13

CDR3: CAISVKLATEAFF
DNA: TGTGCCATCAGTGTTAAGTTAGCGACTGAAGCTTTCTTT
D: -
J: TRBJ1-1
V: TRBV10-3
size: -
length: 13

CDR3: CASSLRETSTDTQYF
DNA: TGTGCCAGCAGCTTGAGAGAAACTAGCACAGATACGCAGTATTTT
D: -
J: TRBJ2-3
V: TRBV5-4
size: -
length: 15

CDR3: CASSFGQGSYEQYF
DNA: TGTGCCAGCAGCTTCGGACAGGGATCCTACGAGCAGTACTTC
D: TRBD1
J: TRBJ2-7
V: TRBV7-6
size: -
length: 14

CDR3: CASSRGETNQPQHF
DNA: TGTGCCAGCAGCCGGGGAGAAACTAATCAGCCCCAGCATTTT
D: -
J: TRBJ1-5
V: TRBV7-9
size: -
length: 14

CDR3: CASSITGVAGNTIYF
DNA: TGTGCCAGCAGTATAACCGGGGTAGCTGGAAACACCATATATTTT
D: -
J: TRBJ1-3
V: TRBV27
size: once
length: 15

CDR3: CASSWTGARTTNEKLFF
DNA: TGTGCCAGCAGCTGGACAGGGGCCCGTACAACTAATGAAAAACTGTTTTTT
D: TRBD1
J: TRBJ1-4
V: TRBV5-7
size: -
length: 17

CDR3: CASSPNLERGAETQYF
DNA: TGTGCCAGCAGCCCTAACCTTGAGCGGGGGGCGGAGACCCAGTACTTC
D: TRBD2
J: TRBJ2-5
V: TRBV9
size: once
length: 16

CDR3: CASSVGDSTEAFF
DNA: TGTGCCAGCAGCGTAGGGGACAGCACTGAAGCTTTCTTT
D: TRBD1
J: TRBJ1-1
V: TRBV9
size: -
length: 13

CDR3: CASSYSRVNEQFF
DNA: TGTGCCAGCAGTTACTCAAGGGTCAATGAGCAGTTCTTC
D: -
J: TRBJ2-1
V: TRBV6-5
size: -
length: 13

CDR3: CASSGWDGRYEQYF
DNA: TGCGCCAGTTCGGGGTGGGACGGACGCTACGAGCAGTACTTC
D: -
J: TRBJ2-7
V: TRBV10-2
size: -
length: 14

CDR3: CSVEMAGWNEQYF
DNA: TGCAGCGTTGAAATGGCAGGGTGGAACGAGCAGTACTTC
D: -
J: TRBJ2-7
V: TRBV29-1
size: -
length: 13

CDR3: CAWKEGGARYNEQFF
DNA: TGTGCCTGGAAAGAGGGGGGGGCTAGGTACAATGAGCAGTTCTTC
D: -
J: TRBJ2-1
V: TRBV30
size: -
length: 15

CDR3: CASTTGHYGYTF
DNA: TGTGCCAGCACCACAGGGCACTATGGCTACACCTTC
D: -
J: TRBJ1-2
V: TRBV21-1
size: -
length: 12

CDR3: CASSLALDLHEQYF
DNA: TGTGCCAGCAGCTTAGCGCTGGACCTCCACGAGCAGTACTTC
D: -
J: TRBJ2-7
V: TRBV7-9
size: -
length: 14

CDR3: CASSSSSGMNEQFF
DNA: TGTGCCAGCAGCTCGTCGTCGGGTATGAATGAGCAGTTCTTC
D: -
J: TRBJ2-1
V: TRBV7-3
size: -
length: 14

CDR3: CASSESRVAQPQHF
DNA: TGCGCCAGCAGTGAGTCGAGGGTGGCTCAGCCCCAGCATTTT
D: -
J: TRBJ1-5
V: TRBV10-2
size: -
length: 14

CDR3: CASSLGRDRASYEQYF
DNA: TGTGCCAGCAGCTTAGGTAGGGACAGGGCATCCTACGAGCAGTACTTC
D: TRBD1
J: TRBJ2-7
V: TRBV13
size: -
length: 16

CDR3: CASSPTGTASTGELFF
DNA: TGTGCCAGCAGCCCCACCGGGACAGCGTCCACCGGGGAGCTGTTTTTT
D: TRBD1
J: TRBJ2-2
V: TRBV9
size: -
length: 16

CDR3: CASSLTGTGVGETQYF
DNA: TGTGCCAGCAGTCTTACCGGGACAGGGGTCGGAGAGACCCAGTACTTC
D: TRBD1
J: TRBJ2-5
V: TRBV11-2
size: once
length: 16

CDR3: CASSWGSNYGYTF
DNA: TGTGCCAGCAGCTGGGGTTCTAACTATGGCTACACCTTC
D: -
J: TRBJ1-2
V: TRBV7-6
size: -
length: 13

CDR3: CASSQLGGSGNTIYF
DNA: TGTGCCAGCAGCCAACTCGGAGGAAGCGGAAACACCATATATTTT
D: -
J: TRBJ1-3
V: TRBV27
size: -
length: 15

CDR3: CASSLGQGAYSGANVLTF
DNA: TGTGCCAGCAGCCTTGGACAGGGCGCCTACTCTGGGGCCAACGTCCTGACTTTC
D: TRBD1
J: TRBJ2-6
V: TRBV11-2
size: -
length: 18